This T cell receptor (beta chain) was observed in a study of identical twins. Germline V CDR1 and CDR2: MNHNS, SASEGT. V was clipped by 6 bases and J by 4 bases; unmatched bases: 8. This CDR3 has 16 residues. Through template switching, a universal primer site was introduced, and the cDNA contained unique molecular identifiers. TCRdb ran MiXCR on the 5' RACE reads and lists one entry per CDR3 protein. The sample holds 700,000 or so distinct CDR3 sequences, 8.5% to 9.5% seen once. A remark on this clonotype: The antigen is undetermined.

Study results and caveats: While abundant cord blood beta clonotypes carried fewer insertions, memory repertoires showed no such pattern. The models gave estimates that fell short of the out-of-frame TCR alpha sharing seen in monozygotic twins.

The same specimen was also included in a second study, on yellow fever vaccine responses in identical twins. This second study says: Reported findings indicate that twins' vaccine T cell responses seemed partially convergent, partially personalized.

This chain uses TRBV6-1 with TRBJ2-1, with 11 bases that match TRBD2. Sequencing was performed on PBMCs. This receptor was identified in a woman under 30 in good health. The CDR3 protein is CASSSTLAGEYNEQFF. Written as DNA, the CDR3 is TGTGCCAGCAGCTCCACACTAGCGGGGGAGTACAATGAGCAGTTCTTC.